The 5 T cell receptor beta chains below were found in one sample sequenced in a study of blood T cell repertoires in COVID-19. Here immunoSEQ multiplex PCR was the method, and the copy in TCRdb shows in-frame clones only, minus some. The sample lists some 130,000 clones, about 80% occurring once. Sequenced material: PBMCs or T cells enriched from blood (not recorded which). All receptors come from a man between 35 and 55 years old with acute COVID-19.

V and J are TRBV19 and TRBJ2-7, with 9 positions matching TRBD1. There are 15 residues in the CDR3. Germline-derived CDR1 and CDR2 are LNHDA and SQIVND (reference sequence). J was trimmed by 1 base and V by 3 bases; bases with no gene match: 4. The CDR3 region has the DNA TGTGCCAGTAGTATGGGACAGGGAAGATCCTACGAGCAGTACTTC. This sequence encodes CASSMGQGRSYEQYF.

This clone came up once. V is TRBV10-3 and J is TRBJ1-2; D possibly corresponds to TRBD1 (5 bases). Germline loops: CDR1 ENHRY, CDR2 SYGVKD. V was trimmed by 2 bases and J by 3 bases, leaving 13 bases between them. The CDR3 spans 15 residues. CDR3 protein: CAISENQGADYGYTF. Written as DNA, the CDR3 is TGTGCCATCAGTGAGAATCAGGGCGCGGACTATGGCTACACCTTC.

This chain connects TRBV28 to TRBJ2-7, with 7 bases fitting TRBD2. The junction had 7 bases not matched to a gene; V was cut back by 3 bases and J by 2 bases. From germline, CDR1 is MDHEN and CDR2 SYDVKM. The CDR3 covers 15 residues. The CDR3 protein is CASSFSGLPTYEQYF. CDR3 coding DNA: TGTGCCAGCAGTTTTAGCGGGCTGCCCACCTACGAGCAGTACTTC.

The CDR3 coding sequence is TGTGCCAGCTCCTGGGGACAGGGGGCTCGGGAGCAGTACTTC. Translating it yields CASSWGQGAREQYF. The chain joins TRBV27 to TRBJ2-7; the match to TRBD1 covers 12 bases. The ends lost 8 bases at V and 7 bases at J; junction bases unmatched: 9. This CDR3 has 14 amino acids. Germline V CDR1 and CDR2: MNHEY, SMNVEV (reference sequence).

The V call is TRBV5-1, the J call TRBJ1-1; possibly TRBD1 for D (6 bases). CDR3 length: 15 amino acids. Trimming pared 4 bases from V and 2 bases from J, leaving 15 bases between. Looked up from germline, CDR1 is SGHRS and CDR2 is YFSETQ. CDR3 sequence reads: CASSRSGGQNTEAFF. In nucleotides, the CDR3 is TGCGCCAGCAGCCGATCCGGGGGGCAAAACACTGAAGCTTTCTTT. Combining the CDR3 with reference TRBV5-1 and TRBJ1-1 gives the whole variable domain KAGVTQTPRYLIKTRGQQVTLSCSPISGHRSVSWYQQTPGQGLQFLFEYFSETQRNKGNFPGRFSGRQFSNSRSEMNVSTLELGDSALYLCASSRSGGQNTEAFFGQGTRLTVV.